This T cell receptor (beta chain) emerged from a study of technical replicates of blood from a handful of donors (TCRdb year 2017). The germline V gene sets CDR1 to MNHEY and CDR2 to SVGAGI. The CDR3 runs 14 residues from the cysteine to the phenylalanine. Only the CDR3 DNA is retained, 42 bases long and in frame from the first base. The V and J ends are trimmed by 6 bases and 8 bases, leaving 19 bases between them. As to this clone: The antigen it binds to is not known. No clone much larger than this one lies a single base away; base qualities are absent.

Library preparation was by the immunoSEQ multiplex PCR assay. Here the immuneACCESS table is served through TCRdb, limited to in-frame sequences with V and J called. Missing clones are a known gap in these copies; in checked studies unresolved V genes cover under half, and the rest lacks a known reason. Present in this sample are approximately 84,000 clones, 95% to 98% of which were seen just once. The ten largest clonotypes hold roughly 0.15% of the sample. Sequenced: T cells isolated from PBMCs. Recombination connected TRBV6-5 to TRBJ1-2; matching of 6 bases hints at TRBD1 as the D gene. The clonotype comes from a human donor in good health. The sequenced DNA: TGTGCCAGCAGCCCCTCGGGGGGGGCAGGGGGCTACACCTTC. Translated, it gives CASSPSGGAGGYTF.